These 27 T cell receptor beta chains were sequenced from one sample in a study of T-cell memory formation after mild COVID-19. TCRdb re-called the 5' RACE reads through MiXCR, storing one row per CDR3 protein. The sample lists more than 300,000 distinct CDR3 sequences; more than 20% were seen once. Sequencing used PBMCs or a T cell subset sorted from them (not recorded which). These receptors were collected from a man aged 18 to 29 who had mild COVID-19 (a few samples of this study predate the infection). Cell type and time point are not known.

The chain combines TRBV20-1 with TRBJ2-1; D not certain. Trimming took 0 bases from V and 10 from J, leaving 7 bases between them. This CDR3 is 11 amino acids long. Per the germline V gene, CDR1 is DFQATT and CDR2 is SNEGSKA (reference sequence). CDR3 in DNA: TGCAGTGCTAGAGATCTGAGGGAGCAGTTCTTC. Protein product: CSARDLREQFF.

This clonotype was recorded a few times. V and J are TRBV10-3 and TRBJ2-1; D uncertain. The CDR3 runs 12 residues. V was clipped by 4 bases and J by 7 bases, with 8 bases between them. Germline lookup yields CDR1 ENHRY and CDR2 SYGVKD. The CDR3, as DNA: TGTGCCATCAGTGCGGGCACAAATGAGCAGTTCTTC. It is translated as CAISAGTNEQFF.

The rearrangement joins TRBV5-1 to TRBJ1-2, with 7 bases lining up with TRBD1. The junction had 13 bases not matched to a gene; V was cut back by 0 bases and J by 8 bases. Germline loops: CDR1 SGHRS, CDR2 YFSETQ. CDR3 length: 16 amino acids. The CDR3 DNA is TGCGCCAGCAGCTTGGGGTCCGGGACAGCCAACGCGGGCTACACCTTC. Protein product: CASSLGSGTANAGYTF.

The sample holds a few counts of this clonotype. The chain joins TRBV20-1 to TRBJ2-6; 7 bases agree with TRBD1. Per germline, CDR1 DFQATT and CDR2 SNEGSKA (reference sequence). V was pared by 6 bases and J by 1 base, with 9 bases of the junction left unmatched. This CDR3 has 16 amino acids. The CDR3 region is CSASDRAPSGANVLTF. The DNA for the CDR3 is TGCAGTGCGAGCGACAGGGCCCCGTCTGGGGCCAACGTCCTGACTTTC.

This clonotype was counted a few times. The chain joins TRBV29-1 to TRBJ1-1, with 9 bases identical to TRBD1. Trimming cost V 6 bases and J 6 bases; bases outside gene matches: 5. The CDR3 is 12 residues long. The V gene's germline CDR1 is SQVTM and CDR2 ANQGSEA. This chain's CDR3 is CSVYRGLSEAFF. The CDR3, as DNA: TGCAGCGTATACAGGGGGCTTTCTGAAGCTTTCTTT.

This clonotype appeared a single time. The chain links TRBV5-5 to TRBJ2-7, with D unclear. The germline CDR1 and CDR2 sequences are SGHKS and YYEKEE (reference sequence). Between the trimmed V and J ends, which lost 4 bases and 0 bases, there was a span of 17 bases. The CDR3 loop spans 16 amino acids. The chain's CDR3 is CASSLGAARSSYEQYV. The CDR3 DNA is TGTGCCAGCAGCCTCGGTGCGGCGAGGAGCTCCTACGAGCAGTACGTC.

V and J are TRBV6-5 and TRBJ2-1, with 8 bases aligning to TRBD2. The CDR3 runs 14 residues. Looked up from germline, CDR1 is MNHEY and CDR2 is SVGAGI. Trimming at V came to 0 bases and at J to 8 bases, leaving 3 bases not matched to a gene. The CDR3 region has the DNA TGTGCCAGCAGTTACTCGGGACTAGAGGATGAGCAGTTCTTC. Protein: CASSYSGLEDEQFF.

This CDR3 reads CASSLGESTDTQYF. For the CDR3, the DNA is TGTGCCAGCAGTTTAGGGGAGAGCACAGATACGCAGTATTTT. The chain has TRBV12-3 or TRBV12-4 and TRBJ2-3, with a tentative D call TRBD2 (5 bases). With 1 base removed from V and 0 bases from J, the gap between germline ends came to 5 bases. The CDR3 consists of 14 residues.

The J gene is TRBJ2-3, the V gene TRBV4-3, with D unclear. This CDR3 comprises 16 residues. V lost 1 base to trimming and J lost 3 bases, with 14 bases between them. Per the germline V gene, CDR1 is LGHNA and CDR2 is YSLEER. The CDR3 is CASSQGGLVETDTQYF. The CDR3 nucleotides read TGCGCCAGCAGCCAAGGAGGTCTAGTCGAGACAGATACGCAGTATTTT.

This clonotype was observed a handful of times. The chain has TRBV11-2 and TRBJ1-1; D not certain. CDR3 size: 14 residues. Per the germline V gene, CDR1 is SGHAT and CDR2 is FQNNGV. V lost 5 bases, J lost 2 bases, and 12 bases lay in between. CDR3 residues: CASSRARLNTEAFF. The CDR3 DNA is TGTGCCAGCAGCCGCGCCAGACTAAACACTGAAGCTTTCTTT.

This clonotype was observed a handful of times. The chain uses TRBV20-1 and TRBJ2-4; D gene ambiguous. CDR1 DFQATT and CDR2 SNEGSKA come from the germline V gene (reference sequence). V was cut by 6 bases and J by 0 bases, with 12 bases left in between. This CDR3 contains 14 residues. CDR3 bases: TGCAGTGCAATCCAGGTCGTAGCCAAAAACATTCAGTACTTC. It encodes CSAIQVVAKNIQYF.

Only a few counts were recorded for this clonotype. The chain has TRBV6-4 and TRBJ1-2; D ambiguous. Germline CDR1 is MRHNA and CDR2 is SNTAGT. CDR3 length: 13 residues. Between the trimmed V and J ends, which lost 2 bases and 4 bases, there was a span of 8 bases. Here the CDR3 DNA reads TGTGCCAGCAGTGACGGGCTTTTCTATGGCTACACCTTC. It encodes CASSDGLFYGYTF.

The CDR3 sequence is CASRARTASTDTQYF. In DNA form, the CDR3 reads TGTGCCAGCAGAGCCCGGACAGCCAGCACAGATACGCAGTATTTT. The chain uses TRBV25-1 and TRBJ2-3; perhaps TRBD1 as D (6 bases). The CDR3 is made up of 15 amino acids. Germline assignment: CDR1 MGHDK and CDR2 SYGVNS. Trimming left V 6 bases short and J 0 bases short, with 13 bases between.

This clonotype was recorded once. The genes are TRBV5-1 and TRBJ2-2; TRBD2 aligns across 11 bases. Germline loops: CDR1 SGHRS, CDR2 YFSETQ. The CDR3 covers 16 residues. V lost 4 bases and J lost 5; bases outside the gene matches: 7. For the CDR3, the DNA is TGCGCCAGCAGCCCCTTTCTAGCGGGGGGTACCGGGGAGCTGTTTTTT. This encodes CASSPFLAGGTGELFF. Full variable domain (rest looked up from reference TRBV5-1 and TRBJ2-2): KAGVTQTPRYLIKTRGQQVTLSCSPISGHRSVSWYQQTPGQGLQFLFEYFSETQRNKGNFPGRFSGRQFSNSRSEMNVSTLELGDSALYLCASSPFLAGGTGELFFGEGSRLTVL.

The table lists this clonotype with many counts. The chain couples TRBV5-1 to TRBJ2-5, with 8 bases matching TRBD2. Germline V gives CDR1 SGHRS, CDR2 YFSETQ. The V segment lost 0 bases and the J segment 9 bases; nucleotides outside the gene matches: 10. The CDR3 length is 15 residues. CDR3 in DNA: TGCGCCAGCAGCTTGGGCGGGAGGTCCATCGGGGCCCAGTACTTC. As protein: CASSLGGRSIGAQYF.

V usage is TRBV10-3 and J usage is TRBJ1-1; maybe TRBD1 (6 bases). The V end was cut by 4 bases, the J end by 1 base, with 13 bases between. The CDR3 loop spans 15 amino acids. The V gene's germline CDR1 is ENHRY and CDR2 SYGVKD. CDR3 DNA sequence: TGTGCCATCAGTGCCTCTATACAGGGGAACACTGAAGCTTTCTTT. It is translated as CAISASIQGNTEAFF.

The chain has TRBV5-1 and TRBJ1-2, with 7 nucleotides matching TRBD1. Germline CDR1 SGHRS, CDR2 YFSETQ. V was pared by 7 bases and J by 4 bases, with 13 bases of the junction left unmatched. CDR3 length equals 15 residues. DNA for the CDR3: TGCGCCAGCCGGACTGGGACAGCGATTTTCTATGGCTACACCTTC. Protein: CASRTGTAIFYGYTF.

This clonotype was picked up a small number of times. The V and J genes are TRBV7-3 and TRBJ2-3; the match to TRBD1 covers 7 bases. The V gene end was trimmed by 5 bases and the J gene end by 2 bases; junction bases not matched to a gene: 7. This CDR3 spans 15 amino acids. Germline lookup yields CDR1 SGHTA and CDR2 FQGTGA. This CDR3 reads CASSRRGQNTDTQYF. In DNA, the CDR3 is TGTGCCAGCAGCCGCCGGGGACAGAACACAGATACGCAGTATTTT. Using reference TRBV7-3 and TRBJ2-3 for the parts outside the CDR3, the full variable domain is GAGVSQTPSNKVTEKGKYVELRCDPISGHTALYWYRQSLGQGPEFLIYFQGTGAADDSGLPNDRFFAVRPEGSVSTLKIQRTERGDSAVYLCASSRRGQNTDTQYFGPGTRLTVL.

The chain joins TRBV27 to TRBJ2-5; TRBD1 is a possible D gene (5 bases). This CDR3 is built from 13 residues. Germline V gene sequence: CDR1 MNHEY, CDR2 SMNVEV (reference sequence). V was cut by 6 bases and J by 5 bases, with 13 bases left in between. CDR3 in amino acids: CASSSGLRETQYF. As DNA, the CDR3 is TGTGCCAGCAGCTCAGGGCTCCGGGAGACCCAGTACTTC.

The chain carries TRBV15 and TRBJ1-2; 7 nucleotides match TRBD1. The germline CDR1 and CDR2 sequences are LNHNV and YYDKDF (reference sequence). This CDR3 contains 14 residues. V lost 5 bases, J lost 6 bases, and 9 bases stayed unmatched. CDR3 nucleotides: TGTGCCACCAGCGGTTCCTTGACAGGGAATGGCTACACCTTC. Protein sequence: CATSGSLTGNGYTF.

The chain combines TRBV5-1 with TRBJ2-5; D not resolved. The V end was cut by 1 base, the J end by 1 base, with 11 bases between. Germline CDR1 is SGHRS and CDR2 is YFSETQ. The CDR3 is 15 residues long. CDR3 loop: CASSLFQPSQETQYF. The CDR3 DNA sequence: TGCGCCAGCAGCTTGTTCCAACCCTCCCAAGAGACCCAGTACTTC.

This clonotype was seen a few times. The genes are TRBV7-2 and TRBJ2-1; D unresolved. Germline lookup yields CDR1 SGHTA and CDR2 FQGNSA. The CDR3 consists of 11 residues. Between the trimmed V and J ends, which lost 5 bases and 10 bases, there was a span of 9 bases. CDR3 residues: CASSPFREQFF. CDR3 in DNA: TGTGCCAGCAGCCCCTTCCGAGAGCAGTTCTTC.

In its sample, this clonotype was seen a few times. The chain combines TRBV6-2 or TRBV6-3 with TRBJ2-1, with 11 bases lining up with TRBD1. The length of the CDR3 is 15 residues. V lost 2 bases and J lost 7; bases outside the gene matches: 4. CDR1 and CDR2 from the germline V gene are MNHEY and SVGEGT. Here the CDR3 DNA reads TGTGCCAGCAGTTACGGGACAGGGGGTGTGAATGAGCAGTTCTTC. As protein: CASSYGTGGVNEQFF.

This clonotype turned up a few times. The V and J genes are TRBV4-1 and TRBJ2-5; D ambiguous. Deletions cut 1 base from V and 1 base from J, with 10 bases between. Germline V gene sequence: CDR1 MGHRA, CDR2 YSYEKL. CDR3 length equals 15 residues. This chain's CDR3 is CASSQAYGFQETQYF. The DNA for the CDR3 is TGCGCCAGCAGCCAAGCCTACGGGTTCCAAGAGACCCAGTACTTC.

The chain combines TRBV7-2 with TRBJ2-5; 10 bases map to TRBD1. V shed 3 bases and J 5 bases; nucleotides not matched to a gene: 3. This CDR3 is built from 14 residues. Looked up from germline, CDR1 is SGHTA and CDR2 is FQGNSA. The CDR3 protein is CASSFDRGLETQYF. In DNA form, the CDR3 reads TGTGCCAGCAGCTTCGACAGGGGGCTGGAGACCCAGTACTTC. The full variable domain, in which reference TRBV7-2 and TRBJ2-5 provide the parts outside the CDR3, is GAGVSQSPSNKVTEKGKDVELRCDPISGHTALYWYRQSLGQGLEFLIYFQGNSAPDKSGLPSDRFSAERTGGSVSTLTIQRTQQEDSAVYLCASSFDRGLETQYFGPGTRLLVL.

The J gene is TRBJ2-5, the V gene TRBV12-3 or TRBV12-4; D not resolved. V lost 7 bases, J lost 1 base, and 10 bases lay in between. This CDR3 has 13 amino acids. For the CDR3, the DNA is TGTGCCAGCACCCGGCAGATCCAAGAGACCCAGTACTTC. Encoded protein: CASTRQIQETQYF.

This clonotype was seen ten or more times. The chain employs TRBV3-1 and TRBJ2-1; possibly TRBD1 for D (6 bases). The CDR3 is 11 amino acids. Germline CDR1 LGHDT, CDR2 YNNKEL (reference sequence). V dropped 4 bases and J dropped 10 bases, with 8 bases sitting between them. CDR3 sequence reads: CASSLTGEQFF. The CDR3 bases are TGTGCCAGCAGCCTTACAGGGGAGCAGTTCTTC.